The clone carrying this T cell receptor beta chain was recorded a few times. The data derive from a study of Ad26.COV2.S vaccination and SARS-CoV-2 variants. Treatment: roughly 20 received Ad26.COV2.S at low or high dose, single or two shots; a few received placebo; per-sample allocation not given. Specimen acquisition occurred on day 63 following the initial vaccine or placebo injection. CDR1 and CDR2 from the germline V gene are SGHKS and YYEKEE (reference sequence). The CDR3 consists of 15 residues. With V trimmed by 6 bases and J by 1 base, 8 bases remained unmatched. Clones were read by immunoSEQ multiplex PCR, and TCRdb kept only the in-frame ones, dropping some. The top ten clones hold roughly 1.9% of a sample with some 300,000 clones, approximately 86% of them seen once.

The sequence came from a person between 18 and 59 years old who received the Ad26.COV2.S COVID-19 vaccine or a placebo. The chain couples TRBV5-5 to TRBJ1-1; 8 nucleotides line up with TRBD1. The specimen comprised peripheral blood, sampled in a trial of Ad26.COV2.S vaccine versus placebo. The CDR3 loop reads CASTPRGTGNTEAFF. The CDR3 DNA sequence: TGTGCCAGCACGCCCCGAGGGACAGGGAACACTGAAGCTTTCTTT.